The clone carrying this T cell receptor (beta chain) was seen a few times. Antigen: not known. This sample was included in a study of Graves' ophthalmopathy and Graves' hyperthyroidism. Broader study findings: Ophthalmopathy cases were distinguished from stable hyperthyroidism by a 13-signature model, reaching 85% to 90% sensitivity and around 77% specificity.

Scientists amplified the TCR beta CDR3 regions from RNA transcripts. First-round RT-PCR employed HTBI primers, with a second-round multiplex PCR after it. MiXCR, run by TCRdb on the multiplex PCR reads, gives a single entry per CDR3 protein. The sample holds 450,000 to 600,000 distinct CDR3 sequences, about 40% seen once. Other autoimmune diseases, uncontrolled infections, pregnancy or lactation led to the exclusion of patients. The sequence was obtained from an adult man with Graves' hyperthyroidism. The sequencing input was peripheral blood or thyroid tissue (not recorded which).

CDR3 residues: CASSQSGGNTGELFF. In DNA form, the CDR3 reads TGCGCCAGCAGCCAATCGGGCGGGAACACCGGGGAGCTGTTTTTT. The genes are TRBV4-1 and TRBJ2-2; D is uncertain. V gave up 2 bases and J gave up 1 base, with 8 bases separating them. Germline-derived CDR1 and CDR2 are MGHRA and YSYEKL. The CDR3 spans 15 residues.